This T cell receptor beta chain was sequenced during a study of T cell repertoires in cytomegalovirus infection. TCRdb reanalysed the reads using MiXCR and keeps one entry per CDR3 protein. The table lists under 850,000 distinct CDR3 sequences, roughly 30% of them singletons. This clonotype was seen more than once but under ten times. The antigen is unknown. V was trimmed by 3 bases and J by 4 bases, leaving 19 bases between them. Per germline, CDR1 SGHRS and CDR2 YFSETQ. This CDR3 comprises 16 residues. This material consisted of cultured PBMCs, taken from culture after CMV antigen stimulation. The TCR originated in a human donor in good health (CMV status not recorded). Some clones in this sample may be carry-over from other donors' samples. The chain carries TRBV5-1 and TRBJ1-1, with D perhaps TRBD1 (5 bases). CDR3 nucleotide sequence: TGCGCCAGCAGCTCTAACGGGGGAGGGGTGTTCACTGAAGCTTTCTTT. Translating gives CASSSNGGGVFTEAFF.